This T cell receptor beta chain emerged from a study of early T cells in non-severe SARS-CoV-2 infection. Across the study: Sequenced bulk RNA came from whole blood that was unsorted, and chains were unpaired.

The V gene lost 4 bases and the J gene lost 8 bases, with 20 bases spanning the gap. The CDR3 extends over 16 amino acids. CDR1 MDHEN and CDR2 SYDVKM come from the germline V gene. This clonotype showed up many times. TCRdb ran MiXCR on the 5' RACE reads and lists one entry per CDR3 protein. The table lists 20,000 to 30,000 distinct CDR3 sequences, around 3.9% of them singletons. The chain couples TRBV28 to TRBJ1-4, with D perhaps TRBD1 (5 bases). Material: whole blood. This sequence was found in an adult who was a healthcare worker with PCR-confirmed SARS-CoV-2 infection or an uninfected control (not recorded which). The CDR3 DNA reads TGTGCCAGCAGTTCCTCAGGGTCCTTCGGTAGAGAAAAACTGTTTTTT. The encoded protein is CASSSSGSFGREKLFF.